This T cell receptor beta chain was documented in a study of early T cells in non-severe SARS-CoV-2 infection. Study background: Bulk RNA taken from unsorted whole blood was sequenced, leaving chains unpaired. Overall study results and limits: Anti-spike CD8 specificities were favored by VDJdb matching, whose results missed private and CD4 specificities.

With respect to this clonotype: Its antigen is unidentified.

Researchers tagged individual cDNA molecules with unique molecular identifiers. TCRdb independently ran MiXCR on the 5' RACE reads; one entry per CDR3 protein. This table has tens of thousands of distinct CDR3 sequences, about 5% appearing once. The CDR3 is 17 amino acids. The ends lost 0 bases at V and 6 bases at J; junction bases unmatched: 12. Germline V gene sequence: CDR1 DFQATT, CDR2 SNEGSKA (reference sequence). Sample: whole blood. This receptor was taken from an adult who was a healthcare worker with PCR-confirmed SARS-CoV-2 infection or an uninfected control (not recorded which). The chain couples TRBV20-1 to TRBJ2-1; TRBD1 matches 9 bases. The CDR3 sequence: CSAREAAGTGIGNEQFF. CDR3 coding DNA: TGCAGTGCTAGAGAAGCAGCCGGGACAGGGATTGGCAATGAGCAGTTCTTC.